The 26 T cell receptor beta chains below all came from one sample that was sequenced in a study of T-cell reconstitution after alpha-beta-depleted transplantation in children. Preparing the TCRbeta library involved the use of unique molecular identifiers. TCRdb recomputed calls from the PCR reads with MiXCR, one row per CDR3 protein. The table shows just over 950,000 distinct CDR3 sequences, with less than 30% occurring only once. The starting material was PBMCs, mostly from graft donor cells, obtained 360 days after TCRalphabeta/CD19-depleted stem cell transplant. The source is a boy younger than two who had a stem cell transplant for SCID, so the T cells may come from the graft donor.

The V gene is TRBV2, the J gene TRBJ1-5; D gene uncertain. This CDR3 is 15 amino acids long. V was trimmed by 7 bases and J by 0 bases, leaving 13 bases between them. CDR1 is SNHLY and CDR2 is FYNNEI in the germline V gene. CDR3 loop: CASTLVPYSNQPQHF. CDR3 nucleotides: TGTGCCAGCACCTTGGTTCCGTATAGCAATCAGCCCCAGCATTTT.

This clonotype was seen repeatedly, ten times or more. A junction boundary mismatches the germline segment, possibly from a read error. The chain joins TRBV6-2 or TRBV6-3 to TRBJ2-1, with D unclear. CDR3 length equals 12 residues. Germline values: CDR1 MNHEY, CDR2 SVGEGT. CDR3: CASSLTVNEQFF. CDR3 DNA sequence: TGCGCCAGCAGCTTGACTGTCAATGAGCAGTTCTTC.

The rearrangement links TRBV20-1 to TRBJ2-7, with 10 bases matching TRBD1. The ends lost 3 bases at V and 2 bases at J; junction bases unmatched: 4. Germline loops: CDR1 DFQATT, CDR2 SNEGSKA (reference sequence). This CDR3 comprises 14 residues. CDR3: CSARGDRGPYEQYF. CDR3 DNA: TGCAGTGCTAGGGGGGACAGGGGTCCCTACGAGCAGTACTTC.

This sequence joins TRBV5-1 and TRBJ2-3; perhaps D is TRBD1 or TRBD2 (5 bases each). The V and J ends lost 4 bases and 4 bases respectively, with 10 bases between them. The CDR3 consists of 13 residues. The germline V gene has CDR1 SGHRS and CDR2 YFSETQ. In DNA form, the CDR3 reads TGCGCCAGCAGCGGGGGAGTGTCAGATACGCAGTATTTT. Its protein product is CASSGGVSDTQYF.

This clonotype was counted between two and nine times. The rearrangement joins TRBV12-3 or TRBV12-4 to TRBJ1-5; unclear D gene. This CDR3 has 14 amino acids. Trimming took 7 bases from V and 0 from J, leaving 10 bases between them. The CDR3 loop reads CASTRAYSNQPQHF. The CDR3 nucleotides read TGTGCCAGCACTCGGGCCTATAGCAATCAGCCCCAGCATTTT.

This clonotype has a count of ten or more. The gene calls are TRBV20-1 and TRBJ2-7; D gene uncertain. The CDR3 loop spans 13 amino acids. The germline V gene has CDR1 DFQATT and CDR2 SNEGSKA (reference sequence). The V end was cut by 1 base, the J end by 3 bases, with 10 bases between. The CDR3 spells CSARGFLHYEQYF. DNA for the CDR3: TGCAGTGCTAGAGGCTTTCTCCACTACGAGCAGTACTTC.

The V and J genes are TRBV20-1 and TRBJ2-7; TRBD1 aligns across 9 bases. The CDR3 is made up of 13 amino acids. V lost 5 bases to trimming and J lost 4 bases; unmatched junction nucleotides: 6. CDR1 is DFQATT, CDR2 SNEGSKA, per germline (reference sequence). Here the CDR3 DNA reads TGCAGTGCTCCGGGACAGGGAGTATACGAGCAGTACTTC. Amino acid sequence: CSAPGQGVYEQYF.

This chain links TRBV20-1 with TRBJ2-1, with TRBD2 matching 7 bases. Germline V gene sequence: CDR1 DFQATT, CDR2 SNEGSKA (reference sequence). Unmatched junction bases numbered 7, after V lost 6 bases and J lost 2 bases. CDR3 length: 14 amino acids. As DNA, the CDR3 is TGCAGTGCCAGCGGGGCCACCCCCTACAATGAGCAGTTCTTC. Protein product: CSASGATPYNEQFF.

This clonotype was observed a few times. V gene TRBV4-3 combines with J gene TRBJ2-1; TRBD1 matches 7 bases. CDR3 length: 15 residues. Trimming at V came to 1 base and at J to 5 bases, leaving 5 bases not matched to a gene. Germline V gives CDR1 LGHNA, CDR2 YSLEER. The CDR3 sequence: CASSQVGGLHNEQFF. The CDR3 DNA follows: TGCGCCAGCAGCCAAGTAGGGGGCCTCCACAATGAGCAGTTCTTC.

In this sample, this clonotype turned up a few times. The chain has TRBV24-1 and TRBJ1-2; 7 nucleotides line up with TRBD1. V was pared by 3 bases and J by 2 bases, with 2 bases of the junction left unmatched. Germline CDR1 reads KGHDR; CDR2 reads SFDVKD. This CDR3 comprises 14 residues. CDR3 DNA sequence: TGTGCCACCAGTGATCCGGGACAGAACTATGGCTACACCTTC. It encodes CATSDPGQNYGYTF.

V usage is TRBV4-2 and J usage is TRBJ1-3; perhaps TRBD1 as D (5 bases). The V end lost 1 base, the J end lost 0 bases, and 10 bases lay between the germline ends. The CDR3 is 16 amino acids. Per germline, CDR1 LGHNA and CDR2 YNFKEQ. The CDR3 DNA reads as TGTGCCAGCAGCCAAGGACAGCGGAGCTCTGGAAACACCATATATTTT. Its protein product is CASSQGQRSSGNTIYF.

The table lists this clonotype with many counts. The rearrangement joins TRBV3-1 to TRBJ2-3; unclear D gene. The CDR3 is 12 amino acids. CDR1 is LGHDT, CDR2 YNNKEL, per germline (reference sequence). Trimming removed 3 bases from V and 4 bases from J, with 5 bases in between. CDR3 DNA: TGTGCCAGCAGCCATTCGGCAGATACGCAGTATTTT. Its translation is CASSHSADTQYF.

This clonotype came up a few times. The chain recombines TRBV3-1 with TRBJ2-1, with D maybe TRBD2 (5 bases). The CDR3 is made up of 14 amino acids. The V end was cut by 2 bases, the J end by 9 bases, with 14 bases between. The V gene's germline CDR1 is LGHDT and CDR2 YNNKEL (reference sequence). The CDR3 region is CASSQNGILSEQFF. CDR3 sequence (DNA): TGTGCCAGCAGCCAAAACGGGATCTTGAGTGAGCAGTTCTTC.

This clonotype was seen more than once but under ten times. The chain couples TRBV12-3 or TRBV12-4 to TRBJ1-5, with 10 positions matching TRBD1. Unmatched junction bases numbered 9, after V lost 3 bases and J lost 1 base. This CDR3 is built from 18 residues. The CDR3 DNA reads as TGTGCCAGCAGTTTGGACAGGGGGGGTGGTAGGAGCAATCAGCCCCAGCATTTT. Encoded protein: CASSLDRGGGRSNQPQHF.

This chain connects TRBV11-1 to TRBJ2-7, with 12 bases matching TRBD1. The germline V gene has CDR1 SGHAT and CDR2 FQDESV (reference sequence). With 1 base clipped from V and 2 bases from J, the junction kept 9 bases outside the gene matches. This CDR3 comprises 18 residues. CDR3 amino acids: CASSLVTVRDRGPYEQYF. The CDR3 region has the DNA TGTGCCAGCAGCTTAGTGACGGTTAGGGACAGGGGGCCCTACGAGCAGTACTTC.

This clonotype was observed a handful of times. V and J are TRBV4-1 and TRBJ1-6; 7 nucleotides line up with TRBD1. The V and J ends lost 1 base and 8 bases, in that order; junction bases with no gene match: 8. Germline V gene data show CDR1 as MGHRA and CDR2 as YSYEKL. The CDR3 sequence is 16 residues long. This CDR3 is CASSQGTTGDHSPLHF. The CDR3 nucleotides are TGCGCCAGCAGCCAAGGAACTACAGGGGACCATTCACCCCTCCACTTT.

This clonotype has only a few counts. The gene calls are TRBV4-3 and TRBJ2-3; 10 bases match TRBD2. V gave up 0 bases and J gave up 5 bases; unmatched junction bases: 5. Germline CDR1 is LGHNA and CDR2 is YSLEER. CDR3 length equals 16 residues. The CDR3 coding sequence is TGCGCCAGCAGCCAAGAAGGGCTAGCGGGGGTAGATACGCAGTATTTT. It specifies CASSQEGLAGVDTQYF.

This clonotype was seen a few times. The chain uses TRBV9 and TRBJ2-2, with D perhaps matching TRBD1 (6 bases). The CDR3 loop spans 18 amino acids. V lost 4 bases and J lost 0, with 19 bases in between. In germline, CDR1 is SGDLS, CDR2 YYNGEE. The CDR3: CASSHPLREGANTGELFF. For the CDR3, the DNA is TGTGCCAGCAGCCACCCACTTCGAGAGGGGGCGAACACCGGGGAGCTGTTTTTT.

This clonotype has just a few counts. For the CDR3, the DNA is TGCGCCAGGGATAGCGGGGCCTACAATGAGCAGTTCTTC. Amino acids: CARDSGAYNEQFF. The chain recombines TRBV10-2 with TRBJ2-1; 8 positions match TRBD2. Per germline, CDR1 WSHSY and CDR2 SAAADI. The junction had 3 bases not matched to a gene; V was cut back by 9 bases and J by 2 bases. The CDR3 totals 13 residues.

This clonotype appeared a few times. This chain joins TRBV5-1 and TRBJ2-3, with D perhaps matching TRBD1 (6 bases). There are 16 residues in the CDR3. The germline V gene has CDR1 SGHRS and CDR2 YFSETQ. V lost 2 bases and J 2 bases, leaving 15 bases between the germline ends. The CDR3 loop reads CASSLIAGANTDTQYF. The CDR3 DNA sequence: TGCGCCAGCAGCTTAATTGCAGGGGCCAACACAGATACGCAGTATTTT.

For the CDR3, the DNA is TGTGCCAGCAGCTTATTGGGTTCGACCGGGACAGGGTCCTACGAGCAGTACTTC. As protein: CASSLLGSTGTGSYEQYF. The chain carries TRBV11-2 and TRBJ2-7, with TRBD1 matching 9 bases. The CDR3 loop spans 18 amino acids. Germline CDR1 is SGHAT and CDR2 is FQNNGV. Losses at the gene ends were 2 bases for V and 1 base for J; bases not matched to a gene: 12.

This clonotype was detected many times. The chain joins TRBV7-9 to TRBJ2-7; D is possibly TRBD1 (5 bases). CDR1 is SEHNR and CDR2 is FQNEAQ in the germline V gene (reference sequence). The CDR3 totals 14 residues. The ends were cut back, 6 bases at V and 2 bases at J, with 14 bases in the middle. This CDR3 reads CASRTGTGTYEQYF. The CDR3 DNA follows: TGTGCCAGCAGGACCGGAACAGGAACCTACGAGCAGTACTTC.

The chain has TRBV7-8 and TRBJ2-1, with D unresolved. With 5 bases removed from V and 1 base from J, the gap between germline ends came to 12 bases. The V gene's germline CDR1 is SGHVS and CDR2 FQNEAQ. The CDR3 is 15 amino acids. This CDR3 reads CASSVVVTSYNEQFF. Written as DNA, the CDR3 is TGTGCCAGCAGCGTGGTAGTTACTTCCTACAATGAGCAGTTCTTC.

V and J are TRBV28 and TRBJ2-7, with D possibly TRBD1 on 5 matching bases. The CDR3 is made up of 15 amino acids. Germline values: CDR1 MDHEN, CDR2 SYDVKM. With 3 bases removed from V and 0 bases from J, the gap between germline ends came to 12 bases. The CDR3: CASSLELRVSYEQYF. DNA of the CDR3: TGTGCCAGCAGTTTGGAGCTCAGGGTCTCCTACGAGCAGTACTTC.

This clonotype was recorded a few times. V and J are TRBV20-1 and TRBJ2-7; the D is unclear. This CDR3 contains 14 residues. CDR1 and CDR2 from the germline V gene are DFQATT and SNEGSKA (reference sequence). The V end lost 3 bases, the J end lost 1 base, and 13 bases lay between the germline ends. The CDR3 sequence is CSASALAESYEQYF. The CDR3 DNA sequence: TGCAGTGCTAGCGCCTTGGCAGAGTCCTACGAGCAGTACTTC.

The chain employs TRBV20-1 and TRBJ2-7, with D perhaps matching TRBD2 (6 bases). Trimming shortened V by 1 base and J by 3 bases, and 10 bases separated the two germline ends. Germline V gene sequence: CDR1 DFQATT, CDR2 SNEGSKA (reference sequence). This CDR3 has 13 amino acids. The CDR3 region has the DNA TGCAGTGCTAGAGGGAGGAGGGTCTACGAGCAGTACTTC. Its protein is CSARGRRVYEQYF.